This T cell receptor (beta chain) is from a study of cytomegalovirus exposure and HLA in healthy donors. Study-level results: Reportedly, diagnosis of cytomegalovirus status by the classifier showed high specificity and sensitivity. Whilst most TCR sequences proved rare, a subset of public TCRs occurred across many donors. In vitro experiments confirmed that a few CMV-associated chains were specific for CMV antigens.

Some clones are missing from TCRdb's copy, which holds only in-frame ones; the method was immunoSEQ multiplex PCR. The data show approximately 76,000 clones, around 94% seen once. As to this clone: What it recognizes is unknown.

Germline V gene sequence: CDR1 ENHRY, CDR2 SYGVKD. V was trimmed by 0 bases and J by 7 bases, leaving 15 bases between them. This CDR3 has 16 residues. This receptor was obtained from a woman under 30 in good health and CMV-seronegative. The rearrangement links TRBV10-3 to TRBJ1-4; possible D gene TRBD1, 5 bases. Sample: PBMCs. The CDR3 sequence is CAISESGPGFGEKLFF. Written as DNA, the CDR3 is TGTGCCATCAGTGAGTCGGGGCCGGGTTTCGGTGAAAAACTGTTTTTT.